The 21 T cell receptor beta chains below were found in one sample sequenced in a study of cytomegalovirus exposure and HLA in healthy donors. Primers: 60 Vbeta forward and 13 Jbeta reverse. Clones were sequenced by immunoSEQ multiplex PCR, and TCRdb holds only the in-frame ones, with some missing. The data contain some 150,000 clones, approximately 87% of them singletons. Sequenced: PBMCs. The receptor source for this set is a young woman in good health and CMV-seronegative.

This chain links TRBV7-3 with TRBJ2-7, with a weak D call TRBD1 (6 bases). The CDR3 covers 13 residues. The germline CDR1 and CDR2 sequences are SGHTA and FQGTGA. V dropped 4 bases and J dropped 3 bases, with 10 bases sitting between them. The chain's CDR3 is CASSSGVGYEQYF. DNA of the CDR3: TGTGCCAGCAGCTCAGGGGTGGGCTACGAGCAGTACTTC. Variable domain in full (rest from reference TRBV7-3 and TRBJ2-7): GAGVSQTPSNKVTEKGKYVELRCDPISGHTALYWYRQSLGQGPEFLIYFQGTGAADDSGLPNDRFFAVRPEGSVSTLKIQRTERGDSAVYLCASSSGVGYEQYFGPGTRLTVT.

The chain employs TRBV5-1 and TRBJ1-2, with TRBD1 matching 7 bases. The V gene's germline CDR1 is SGHRS and CDR2 YFSETQ. The CDR3 length is 13 residues. V shed 6 bases and J 4 bases; nucleotides not matched to a gene: 6. CDR3 region: CASMGQPIYGYTF. The CDR3 DNA reads as TGCGCCAGCATGGGACAGCCCATCTATGGCTACACCTTC.

The chain joins TRBV5-1 to TRBJ2-7; 10 bases align to TRBD1. Per germline, CDR1 SGHRS and CDR2 YFSETQ. J lost 7 bases, V lost 3 bases, and 10 bases had no gene match. The CDR3 runs 15 residues. The CDR3 region has the DNA TGCGCCAGCAGCTGGACAGGGACAGGGGTGAGAGAGCAGTACTTC. Protein: CASSWTGTGVREQYF. The entire variable domain, with the rest obtained from reference TRBV5-1 and TRBJ2-7, is as follows: KAGVTQTPRYLIKTRGQQVTLSCSPISGHRSVSWYQQTPGQGLQFLFEYFSETQRNKGNFPGRFSGRQFSNSRSEMNVSTLELGDSALYLCASSWTGTGVREQYFGPGTRLTVT.

This chain connects TRBV19 to TRBJ1-5; D is perhaps TRBD1 (6 bases). The CDR3 runs to 14 residues. The germline V and J ends were trimmed by 3 bases and 6 bases, with 12 bases remaining between them. Germline values: CDR1 LNHDA, CDR2 SQIVND (reference sequence). The CDR3 loop is CASSITGLSQPQHF. CDR3 bases: TGTGCCAGTAGTATCACAGGGCTAAGTCAGCCCCAGCATTTT.

J is TRBJ1-5 and V is TRBV15; 7 bases agree with TRBD1. The CDR3 loop spans 15 amino acids. The germline gives CDR1 LNHNV, CDR2 YYDKDF (reference sequence). The trim removed 0 bases at V and 2 bases at J, leaving 1 base unmatched. The DNA for the CDR3 is TGTGCCACCAGCAGAGAAGACAGGGGCAATCAGCCCCAGCATTTT. This translates into CATSREDRGNQPQHF.

The chain combines TRBV5-1 with TRBJ2-7; a weak D match, TRBD1 (6 bases). Looked up from germline, CDR1 is SGHRS and CDR2 is YFSETQ. The CDR3 has 13 residues. Trimming pared 1 base from V and 5 bases from J, leaving 10 bases between. Here the CDR3 DNA reads TGCGCCAGCAGCTTGACAGGGTGGGACGAGCAGTACTTC. It encodes CASSLTGWDEQYF.

The chain combines TRBV7-9 with TRBJ2-1, with 8 bases fitting TRBD2. The CDR3 is 17 residues long. From germline, CDR1 is SEHNR and CDR2 FQNEAQ (reference sequence). The trim removed 5 bases at V and 4 bases at J, leaving 13 bases unmatched. The CDR3 spells CASSLEKSGSQYNEQFF. The CDR3, as DNA: TGTGCCAGCAGCCTTGAGAAGAGCGGGAGTCAATACAATGAGCAGTTCTTC.

The chain is built from TRBV6-8 and TRBJ2-3, with D perhaps matching TRBD1 (6 bases). The CDR3 is 13 residues long. The ends were cut back, 2 bases at V and 6 bases at J, with 9 bases in the middle. Germline V lookup: CDR1 MNHGY, CDR2 SAAAGT. CDR3 sequence: CASSYRQGDTQYF. In nucleotides, the CDR3 is TGTGCCAGCAGTTACCGCCAGGGGGATACGCAGTATTTT.

The CDR3 reads CASSLAIGAYEQYF. Here the CDR3 DNA reads TGTGCCAGCAGCTTGGCCATAGGGGCCTACGAGCAGTACTTC. This chain links TRBV5-4 with TRBJ2-7, with a possible D match to TRBD1 (5 bases). Trimming stripped 0 bases from V and 2 bases from J, with 9 bases between. The length of the CDR3 is 14 residues. Germline V gene sequence: CDR1 SGHNT, CDR2 YYREEE (reference sequence).

The table lists this clone with a count of one. The chain has TRBV19 and TRBJ2-1; D is undetermined. This CDR3 comprises 11 residues. Deletions cut 3 bases from V and 7 bases from J, with 4 bases between. Germline V gene sequence: CDR1 LNHDA, CDR2 SQIVND (reference sequence). This chain's CDR3 is CASSIGNEQFF. CDR3 sequence (DNA): TGTGCCAGTAGTATCGGGAATGAGCAGTTCTTC.

This clone occurred once. This chain links TRBV29-1 with TRBJ2-7; 7 bases line up with TRBD1. The germline V gene encodes CDR1 SQVTM and CDR2 ANQGSEA. This CDR3 is built from 14 residues. The V and J ends lost 4 bases and 0 bases, in that order; junction bases with no gene match: 6. Written as DNA, the CDR3 is TGCAGCGTTGGCCCGGGACAGAGCTCCTACGAGCAGTACTTC. Residues: CSVGPGQSSYEQYF.

The CDR3 nucleotides are TGTGCCAGCAGTTTGACAGGGGGCGCGGGGGGCAACACTGAAGCTTTCTTT. Its translation: CASSLTGGAGGNTEAFF. The V and J genes are TRBV28 and TRBJ1-1, with 10 bases that match TRBD1. J was trimmed by 2 bases and V by 3 bases; bases with no gene match: 9. Germline V gene lookup returns CDR1 MDHEN and CDR2 SYDVKM. The CDR3 contains 17 residues.

The V gene is TRBV28, the J gene TRBJ1-5; D remains ambiguous. The CDR3 extends over 12 amino acids. Germline V gives CDR1 MDHEN, CDR2 SYDVKM. V was trimmed by 6 bases and J by 9 bases, leaving 12 bases between them. The CDR3 nucleotides read TGTGCCAGCAGCCTGAACATATGGCCCCAGCATTTT. Translated, it gives CASSLNIWPQHF.

J is TRBJ2-1 and V is TRBV29-1; 12 bases agree with TRBD2. Germline CDR1 reads SQVTM; CDR2 reads ANQGSEA. The CDR3 loop spans 14 amino acids. Trimming at V came to 7 bases and at J to 9 bases, leaving 10 bases not matched to a gene. The CDR3 is CSAKRLAGALEQFF. The CDR3 DNA reads as TGCAGCGCCAAAAGACTAGCGGGAGCGCTTGAGCAGTTCTTC.

The rearrangement links TRBV5-4 to TRBJ1-1; 7 nucleotides align to TRBD1. The ends lost 4 bases at V and 4 bases at J; junction bases unmatched: 13. Germline lookup yields CDR1 SGHNT and CDR2 YYREEE (reference sequence). There are 16 residues in the CDR3. The CDR3 nucleotides are TGTGCCAGCAGCCAGTGGGACAAGGGGGCTGGCACTGAAGCTTTCTTT. Its protein product is CASSQWDKGAGTEAFF.

The V and J genes are TRBV28 and TRBJ1-2; weak D call: TRBD1 (6 bases). Germline values: CDR1 MDHEN, CDR2 SYDVKM. Trimming stripped 5 bases from V and 4 bases from J, with 11 bases between. There are 13 residues in the CDR3. CDR3 residues: CASSPGGPYGYTF. The DNA of the CDR3 is TGTGCCAGCAGTCCGGGGGGGCCCTATGGCTACACCTTC.

To note about this clone: Mismatch with germline at one junction end may stem from a read error. The chain links TRBV7-9 to TRBJ2-7; 11 positions agree with TRBD2. This CDR3 contains 16 residues. Looked up from germline, CDR1 is SEHNR and CDR2 is FQNEAQ (reference sequence). The CDR3: CASSVATSGRAYEQYF. In nucleotides, the CDR3 is TGTGCCAGCAGCGTAGCAACTAGCGGGAGAGCCTACGAGCAGTACTTC.

V is TRBV15 and J is TRBJ2-5, with 9 positions matching TRBD1. Germline loops: CDR1 LNHNV, CDR2 YYDKDF (reference sequence). V shed 5 bases, J shed 11 bases, and the junction held 15 bases outside the gene matches. The CDR3 runs to 15 residues. For the CDR3, the DNA is TGTGCCACCAGCCCCGCCGGAGGGACAGGGAGGGAGCAGTACTTC. Protein: CATSPAGGTGREQYF.

This rearrangement joins TRBV7-6 to TRBJ2-3; D is uncertain. The CDR3 runs 13 residues. Trimming cost V 2 bases and J 1 base, with 4 bases left between them. Germline V gene data show CDR1 as SGHVS and CDR2 as FNYEAQ. The CDR3 DNA follows: TGTGCCAGCAGCTTACTTGGCACAGATACGCAGTATTTT. Translating gives CASSLLGTDTQYF.

This clone has more than one count but fewer than ten. The chain has TRBV4-3 and TRBJ1-4; D is unclear. The CDR3 is made up of 15 amino acids. V dropped 0 bases and J dropped 4 bases, with 9 bases sitting between them. CDR1 and CDR2 from the germline V gene are LGHNA and YSLEER. The DNA for the CDR3 is TGCGCCAGCAGCCAAGATTGGTCCTATAATGAAAAACTGTTTTTT. This gives the protein CASSQDWSYNEKLFF.

V usage is TRBV19 and J usage is TRBJ2-1; maybe TRBD2 (5 bases). V dropped 5 bases and J dropped 0 bases, with 8 bases sitting between them. CDR3 length: 14 residues. In germline, CDR1 is LNHDA, CDR2 SQIVND (reference sequence). Written as DNA, the CDR3 is TGTGCCAGTAGTCTCACTAGCTCCTACAATGAGCAGTTCTTC. Its translation: CASSLTSSYNEQFF.